The 5 T cell receptor beta chains given below trace back to one sample, sequenced in a study of OX40 agonist ivuxolimab in advanced cancers. The protocol was immunoSEQ multiplex PCR, while the TCRdb copy is restricted to in-frame clones and leaves out a portion. The sample lists around 100,000 clones, nearly 90% occurring once. Sequences were derived from CD4+ or CD8+ T cells sorted from blood, sampled in a trial of the OX40 agonist ivuxolimab. The receptors derive from an adult with an advanced solid tumor such as melanoma, head and neck, liver or kidney cancer.

The chain uses TRBV11-3 and TRBJ2-2; 7 bases match TRBD2. CDR3 length equals 15 residues. The trim removed 5 bases at V and 2 bases at J, leaving 5 bases unmatched. In germline, CDR1 is SGHNT, CDR2 YENEEA. The CDR3 bases are TGTGCCAGCAGCCCGGGACTACACAACACCGGGGAGCTGTTTTTT. The encoded protein is CASSPGLHNTGELFF.

This clone showed up just a few times. This rearrangement joins TRBV30 to TRBJ1-1, with no clear D. The CDR3 covers 12 residues. CDR1 and CDR2 (germline): GTSNPN, SVGIG (reference sequence). With 4 bases removed from V and 3 bases from J, the gap between germline ends came to 9 bases. As DNA, the CDR3 is TGTGCCTGGAAAGCTAGTTACACTGAAGCTTTCTTT. It encodes CAWKASYTEAFF.

This clone was seen a single time. For the CDR3, the DNA is TGTGCCAGCAGTACCTCAGCGGCGGGTAACTACGAGCAGTACTTC. Protein product: CASSTSAAGNYEQYF. The chain links TRBV27 to TRBJ2-7; D might be TRBD2 (5 bases). The CDR3 has 15 amino acids. Trimming shortened V by 5 bases and J by 3 bases, and 17 bases separated the two germline ends. Germline assignment: CDR1 MNHEY and CDR2 SMNVEV (reference sequence).

J is TRBJ2-3 and V is TRBV7-9; TRBD2 aligns across 7 bases. The CDR3 covers 14 residues. Looked up from germline, CDR1 is SEHNR and CDR2 is FQNEAQ (reference sequence). The J segment lost 6 bases and the V segment lost 1 base, leaving 4 bases of the junction unmatched. The CDR3 region has the DNA TGTGCCAGCAGCTTAGACGGGGGGTATGATACGCAGTATTTT. Its translation is CASSLDGGYDTQYF.

This chain joins TRBV5-1 and TRBJ1-1; 7 bases line up with TRBD1. Germline V lookup: CDR1 SGHRS, CDR2 YFSETQ. V lost 1 base and J lost 4; bases outside the gene matches: 4. The CDR3 sequence is 14 residues long. CDR3 residues: CASSLRRGLTEAFF. DNA of the CDR3: TGCGCCAGCAGCTTGCGGAGGGGGCTCACTGAAGCTTTCTTT.